Sequencing of this T cell receptor beta chain was carried out in a study of blood T cells in healthy people across ages. Study-level findings and limits: One million T cells yielded diversity estimates that were considered underestimates.

Through a sample-barcoded 5' primer and a J-beta primer mix, a second PCR was run for about 6 to 12 cycles. TCRdb fed the 5' RACE reads into MiXCR, producing one record per CDR3 protein. This sample has hundreds of thousands of distinct CDR3 sequences; around a fifth occur once, and the top ten carry 3% to 4%. In regard to this clonotype: The target antigen is unknown.

The length of the CDR3 is 13 residues. The germline V gene has CDR1 SEHNR and CDR2 FQNEAQ (reference sequence). V gave up 5 bases and J gave up 7 bases; unmatched junction bases: 7. The source material was blood. The rearrangement joins TRBV7-9 to TRBJ1-1; 7 positions agree with TRBD1. The origin of this receptor is a man in his 70s in good health. The CDR3 nucleotides read TGTGCCAGCAGCGGGACAGTGTTAATTGAAGCTTTCTTT. This codes for CASSGTVLIEAFF.